The present TCR beta chain was sequenced within a study of beta chain features in type 1 diabetes. Turning to the study itself: Sorted cells examined across all samples numbered around 100 million. General study results and limits: There were fewer insertions and more deletions at the VDJ junctions of type 1 diabetes patients. Shorter TCRB CDR3s, moderately but significantly so, marked every one of the four CD4+ subsets in Type 1 diabetes patients.

There are a few counts of this clone. Antigen specificity is unknown. Expressed TCRB transcripts were sequenced, since all the RNA that had been isolated was reverse transcribed. The average read count of naive, central memory and regulatory T cell samples was approximately 3.5 million. Method: immunoSEQ multiplex PCR; TCRdb's copy keeps in-frame clones and lacks some. The sample lists about 150,000 clones; approximately 8.7% were seen once. CD4+ naive, central memory, regulatory and stem cell-like memory subsets were isolated by sorting on CD45RO/CCR7/CD25/CD127/CD95/CD27. This TCR derives from a woman in her 30s with type 1 diabetes. The sample taken for sequencing was central memory CD4+ T cells from blood.

CDR3: CASSTTGQGSQEQYF. Written as DNA, the CDR3 is TGCGCCAGCAGCACGACGGGACAGGGCTCTCAAGAGCAGTACTTC. This chain uses TRBV5-1 with TRBJ2-7; TRBD1 agrees at 9 bases. The CDR3 totals 15 residues. The ends lost 4 bases at V and 7 bases at J; junction bases unmatched: 12. Germline CDR1 SGHRS, CDR2 YFSETQ.